The 21 T cell receptor beta chains reported below all come from one sample, sequenced in a study of blood T cell repertoires in COVID-19. Repertoires were generated with immunoSEQ multiplex PCR, while TCRdb's copy carries only in-frame clones and drops some. The sample holds about 200,000 clones; approximately 90% are singletons and the top ten take around 0.85%. The specimen was peripheral blood. The receptors come from a man aged 60-69 years with COVID-19, enrolled during active disease.

The gene calls are TRBV4-2 and TRBJ1-1; 8 bases are shared with TRBD1. This CDR3 contains 14 residues. Germline loops: CDR1 LGHNA, CDR2 YNFKEQ. V shed 0 bases, J shed 11 bases, and the junction held 8 bases outside the gene matches. CDR3 sequence reads: CASSQDEDRGGAFF. In nucleotides, the CDR3 is TGTGCCAGCAGCCAAGATGAAGACAGGGGAGGGGCTTTCTTT.

This chain links TRBV7-6 with TRBJ2-1; TRBD1 is a possible D gene (5 bases). Trimming left V 5 bases short and J 2 bases short, with 16 bases between. CDR1 and CDR2 (germline): SGHVS, FNYEAQ. CDR3 length equals 16 residues. The CDR3 sequence is CASSQGALTAYNEQFF. Written as DNA, the CDR3 is TGTGCCAGCAGCCAAGGGGCACTAACCGCCTACAATGAGCAGTTCTTC. The variable domain in full, completed from reference TRBV7-6 and TRBJ2-1, reads GAGVSQSPRYKVTKRGQDVALRCDPISGHVSLYWYRQALGQGPEFLTYFNYEAQQDKSGLPNDRFSAERPEGSISTLTIQRTEQRDSAMYRCASSQGALTAYNEQFFGPGTRLTVL.

This chain uses TRBV5-4 with TRBJ2-2, with a possible D match to TRBD1 (6 bases). V shed 4 bases and J shed 4 bases, with 14 bases lying between them. This CDR3 has 15 residues. The germline gives CDR1 SGHNT, CDR2 YYREEE (reference sequence). CDR3 DNA: TGTGCCAGCAGCCTCCAGGGGCGGGCCACCGGGGAGCTGTTTTTT. Translation: CASSLQGRATGELFF.

The J gene is TRBJ1-1, the V gene TRBV28, with 7 bases identical to TRBD1. V lost 6 bases and J lost 0; bases outside the gene matches: 7. CDR3 size: 15 residues. Germline assignment: CDR1 MDHEN and CDR2 SYDVKM. The CDR3 region has the DNA TGTGCCAGCAGGCCAATGACAGGGATGAACACTGAAGCTTTCTTT. It specifies CASRPMTGMNTEAFF. The full variable domain, in which reference TRBV28 and TRBJ1-1 provide the parts outside the CDR3, is DVKVTQSSRYLVKRTGEKVFLECVQDMDHENMFWYRQDPGLGLRLIYFSYDVKMKEKGDIPEGYSVSREKKERFSLILESASTNQTSMYLCASRPMTGMNTEAFFGQGTRLTVV.

The rearrangement joins TRBV7-9 to TRBJ1-4, with TRBD1 matching 10 bases. The CDR3 runs 15 residues. The trim removed 4 bases at V and 5 bases at J, leaving 4 bases unmatched. Germline-derived CDR1 and CDR2 are SEHNR and FQNEAQ (reference sequence). The CDR3 here is CASSYGTGVNEKLFF. DNA for the CDR3: TGTGCCAGCAGCTACGGGACAGGGGTCAATGAAAAACTGTTTTTT.

The CDR3 DNA is TGTGCCAGCGGACAGGAGTTAAATCAGCCCCAGCATTTT. Its protein is CASGQELNQPQHF. V is TRBV2 and J is TRBJ1-5; 7 nucleotides line up with TRBD1. The V and J ends lost 8 bases and 4 bases, in that order; junction bases with no gene match: 5. Germline lookup yields CDR1 SNHLY and CDR2 FYNNEI. The CDR3 sequence is 13 residues long.

The chain recombines TRBV6-5 with TRBJ2-7, with D tentatively TRBD1 (6 bases). Trimming removed 2 bases from V and 5 bases from J, with 10 bases in between. From germline, CDR1 is MNHEY and CDR2 SVGAGI. The CDR3 runs 13 residues. The CDR3 loop is CASSYIDRNEQYF. The CDR3 DNA sequence: TGTGCCAGCAGTTACATCGACAGGAACGAGCAGTACTTC.

This chain links TRBV5-6 with TRBJ1-2, with a weak D call TRBD1 (5 bases). Germline V CDR1 and CDR2: SGHDT, YYEEEE. Trimming cost V 0 bases and J 3 bases, with 15 bases left between them. The CDR3 loop spans 16 amino acids. The CDR3 region has the DNA TGTGCCAGCAGCTTGGATATGGCAGGGCGCTACTATGGCTACACCTTC. Its protein product is CASSLDMAGRYYGYTF.

In its sample, this clone was seen once. The rearrangement joins TRBV3-1 (or the pseudogene TRBV3-2) to TRBJ2-7; 10 nucleotides align to TRBD2. From germline, CDR1 is LGHDT and CDR2 YNNKEL (reference sequence). Germline trimming cut 0 bases from V and 5 bases from J; bases unmatched to any gene: 4. The CDR3 is 15 amino acids. The CDR3 spells CASSQDSLAGDEQYF. In DNA, the CDR3 is TGTGCCAGCAGCCAAGATTCCCTAGCGGGAGACGAGCAGTACTTC.

This chain connects TRBV27 to TRBJ2-1; TRBD2 aligns across 14 bases. The V gene's germline CDR1 is MNHEY and CDR2 SMNVEV (reference sequence). This CDR3 spans 17 amino acids. CDR3: CQHGTSGSNDAYNEQFF. The CDR3 DNA sequence: TGTCAACACGGGACTAGCGGGAGTAACGATGCCTACAATGAGCAGTTCTTC.

The chain uses TRBV28 and TRBJ1-2, with D uncertain. CDR3 size: 13 residues. The V gene lost 5 bases and the J gene lost 4 bases, with 11 bases spanning the gap. Germline lookup yields CDR1 MDHEN and CDR2 SYDVKM. Here the CDR3 reads CASSQTRSYGYTF. The DNA of the CDR3 is TGTGCCAGCAGTCAGACACGTTCCTATGGCTACACCTTC.

This clone occurred a few times. This chain links TRBV18 with TRBJ1-5; D is possibly TRBD1 (6 bases). CDR1 KGHSH and CDR2 LQKENI come from the germline V gene. Trimming removed 4 bases at V and 11 bases at J, with 15 bases between. The CDR3 contains 13 residues. This chain's CDR3 is CASSRTDEMAQHF. The CDR3 nucleotides read TGTGCCAGCTCACGGACAGACGAGATGGCCCAGCATTTT.

V is TRBV28 and J is TRBJ1-2; tentatively, D is TRBD1 (5 bases). Germline V CDR1 and CDR2: MDHEN, SYDVKM. With 3 bases removed from V and 8 bases from J, the gap between germline ends came to 7 bases. CDR3 length: 11 residues. The CDR3 nucleotides read TGTGCCAGCAGTTTTAAGGGGGGCTACACCTTC. It is translated as CASSFKGGYTF.

The chain is built from TRBV6-5 and TRBJ1-5; D is unresolved. The CDR3 extends over 13 amino acids. Looked up from germline, CDR1 is MNHEY and CDR2 is SVGAGI. V was clipped by 0 bases and J by 4 bases, with 4 bases between them. The CDR3 here is CASSYSFNQPQHF. The CDR3 nucleotides are TGTGCCAGCAGTTACTCCTTTAATCAGCCCCAGCATTTT.

The chain carries TRBV7-3 and TRBJ2-7; 10 positions match TRBD1. This CDR3 is built from 14 residues. Looked up from germline, CDR1 is SGHTA and CDR2 is FQGTGA. Trimming took 4 bases from V and 5 from J; bases not matched to a gene: 5. This chain's CDR3 is CASSSGTGVDEQYF. For the CDR3, the DNA is TGTGCCAGCAGCTCAGGGACAGGGGTTGACGAGCAGTACTTC.

CDR3 in amino acids: CASSLGQGGYEQYF. DNA of the CDR3: TGTGCCAGCAGTTTAGGTCAGGGTGGTTACGAGCAGTACTTC. The V and J genes are TRBV27 and TRBJ2-7, with D possibly TRBD1 on 5 matching bases. The CDR3 has 14 amino acids. The germline V gene has CDR1 MNHEY and CDR2 SMNVEV (reference sequence). V was trimmed by 2 bases and J by 4 bases, leaving 12 bases between them.

The CDR3 loop reads CASSQSSHEQYF. CDR3 coding DNA: TGTGCCAGCAGCCAGAGTTCCCACGAGCAGTACTTC. The chain has TRBV7-8 and TRBJ2-7, with D unresolved. The CDR3 length is 12 residues. From germline, CDR1 is SGHVS and CDR2 FQNEAQ. V was pared by 5 bases and J by 5 bases, with 10 bases between.

The chain combines TRBV7-9 with TRBJ2-7, with TRBD2 matching 11 bases. V trimming: 6 bases; J trimming: 7 bases; junction bases outside the gene matches: 14. The CDR3 is made up of 16 amino acids. CDR1 is SEHNR, CDR2 FQNEAQ, per germline (reference sequence). CDR3 in amino acids: CASSKGTTSGSWEQYF. DNA of the CDR3: TGTGCCAGCAGTAAGGGGACCACTAGCGGGAGTTGGGAGCAGTACTTC.

This clone is a singleton in its sample. V and J are TRBV29-1 and TRBJ1-1; TRBD1 is a possible D gene (5 bases). Germline lookup yields CDR1 SQVTM and CDR2 ANQGSEA. The CDR3 runs 15 residues. V was trimmed by 7 bases and J by 1 base, leaving 19 bases between them. CDR3 coding DNA: TGCAGCGCCCAGGGATATCGCCGATCGAACACTGAAGCTTTCTTT. Its protein is CSAQGYRRSNTEAFF.

This clone came up once. The gene calls are TRBV2 and TRBJ1-4; possibly TRBD1 for D (6 bases). Trimming took off 5 bases at V and 8 bases at J, with 18 bases between the two ends. Germline CDR1 and CDR2: SNHLY and FYNNEI. The CDR3 contains 15 residues. In DNA form, the CDR3 reads TGTGCCAGCAGTTCCGGACAGACCGGGCGGGAAAAACTGTTTTTT. Translation gives CASSSGQTGREKLFF.

This clone was found a few times. The V call is TRBV6-5, the J call TRBJ2-1; 7 bases align to TRBD2. Losses at the gene ends were 7 bases for V and 7 bases for J; bases not matched to a gene: 13. Germline loops: CDR1 MNHEY, CDR2 SVGAGI. CDR3 size: 15 residues. The CDR3 sequence is CASTPRGGAGNEQFF. The CDR3 DNA sequence: TGTGCCAGCACCCCGCGGGGAGGGGCCGGGAATGAGCAGTTCTTC.